One sample yielded the 25 T cell receptor beta chains listed below, sequenced in a study of T cells in lung cancer brain metastases. Profiled with immunoSEQ multiplex PCR; TCRdb holds only in-frame clones, not every one. The sample includes about 4,200 clones, roughly 90% of them seen just once. The sample consisted of tumor tissue from the primary lung tumor. These receptors were collected from a man in his 60s with non-small cell lung cancer.

The chain carries TRBV28 and TRBJ1-5, with TRBD1 matching 8 bases. Germline CDR1 reads MDHEN; CDR2 reads SYDVKM. The CDR3 length is 14 residues. The trim removed 6 bases at V and 7 bases at J, leaving 8 bases unmatched. The CDR3 sequence is CASRPGQGGQPQHF. CDR3 DNA sequence: TGTGCCAGCAGACCCGGACAGGGAGGACAGCCCCAGCATTTT.

The CDR3 reads CATSPRRGTNTEAFF. CDR3 DNA sequence: TGTGCCACCAGTCCCCGCCGGGGAACGAACACTGAAGCTTTCTTT. The genes are TRBV15 and TRBJ1-1, with D unresolved. V shed 6 bases and J shed 1 base, with 15 bases lying between them. The CDR3 runs to 15 residues. Looked up from germline, CDR1 is LNHNV and CDR2 is YYDKDF (reference sequence).

This clone showed up just once. This chain joins TRBV6-6 and TRBJ2-1, with 12 bases identical to TRBD2. V shed 6 bases and J 3 bases; nucleotides not matched to a gene: 3. The CDR3 is 15 residues long. Germline CDR1 is MNHNY and CDR2 is SVGAGI (reference sequence). Here the CDR3 DNA reads TGTGCCAGCAGCGCGACTAGCGGGAGCTACAATGAGCAGTTCTTC. As protein: CASSATSGSYNEQFF.

The chain uses TRBV19 and TRBJ2-5, with D possibly called TRBD1 or TRBD2 (5 bases each). This CDR3 contains 12 residues. Between the trimmed V and J ends, which lost 6 bases and 10 bases, there was a span of 15 bases. Germline V CDR1 and CDR2: LNHDA, SQIVND (reference sequence). The CDR3 coding sequence is TGTGCCAGTAGCGTCTCGAGGGGAGACCAGTACTTC. It translates to CASSVSRGDQYF.

This clone was detected only once. The rearrangement uses TRBV6-5 and TRBJ2-3; the match to TRBD2 covers 12 bases. Germline CDR1 reads MNHEY; CDR2 reads SVGAGI. This CDR3 spans 16 amino acids. V lost 4 bases, J lost 6 bases, and 8 bases stayed unmatched. In DNA form, the CDR3 reads TGTGCCAGCAGTTGGAAGACTAGCGGGGGAGAGGATACGCAGTATTTT. It is translated as CASSWKTSGGEDTQYF.

This chain joins TRBV2 and TRBJ1-2, with D unresolved. Germline V lookup: CDR1 SNHLY, CDR2 FYNNEI. With 2 bases removed from V and 7 bases from J, the gap between germline ends came to 8 bases. CDR3 length equals 12 residues. Here the CDR3 DNA reads TGTGCCAGCAGTGAATCTGGGAGTGGCTACACCTTC. This sequence encodes CASSESGSGYTF.

Concerning this clone: One end of the junction does not line up with germline, which may come from a read error. The chain has TRBV4-2 and TRBJ1-4, with 8 bases fitting TRBD1. The germline V gene has CDR1 LGHNA and CDR2 YNFKEQ. This CDR3 comprises 16 residues. In DNA, the CDR3 is TGTGCCAGCAGCCAAGCAGGAGGGACAGGAAATGAAAAATTGTTTTTT. This encodes CASSQAGGTGNEKLFF.

This chain uses TRBV28 with TRBJ2-6, with D perhaps TRBD1 (6 bases). The CDR3 consists of 20 residues. V lost 6 bases, J lost 0 bases, and 24 bases lay in between. Germline-derived CDR1 and CDR2 are MDHEN and SYDVKM. Here the CDR3 DNA reads TGTGCCAGCAGAACGTCTCGTGGGGGCAGTTTACCCTCTGGGGCCAACGTCCTGACTTTC. The encoded protein is CASRTSRGGSLPSGANVLTF.

The rearrangement joins TRBV19 to TRBJ1-5; 12 nucleotides align to TRBD1. The CDR3 loop spans 15 amino acids. V shed 5 bases, J shed 7 bases, and the junction held 6 bases outside the gene matches. The V gene's germline CDR1 is LNHDA and CDR2 SQIVND (reference sequence). The CDR3 sequence is CASSLGTGGWQPQHF. The CDR3 region has the DNA TGTGCCAGTAGTCTAGGGACAGGGGGCTGGCAGCCCCAGCATTTT.

This clone appeared once. The chain is built from TRBV6-1 and TRBJ2-3, with TRBD2 matching over 8 bases. The CDR3 is 15 residues long. The V and J ends lost 5 bases and 4 bases, in that order; junction bases with no gene match: 8. Germline V gene lookup returns CDR1 MNHNS and CDR2 SASEGT. CDR3 sequence (DNA): TGTGCCAGCAGTCGGAGCGGGGGTCTGGCAGATACGCAGTATTTT. It is translated as CASSRSGGLADTQYF.

The J gene is TRBJ2-5, the V gene TRBV29-1; D may be TRBD1 (5 bases). There are 12 residues in the CDR3. Germline CDR1 and CDR2: SQVTM and ANQGSEA. V was pared by 6 bases and J by 5 bases, with 13 bases between. The CDR3 region has the DNA TGCAGCGTAAGATCAGGGTGGGAGACCCAGTACTTC. Encoded protein: CSVRSGWETQYF.

V gene TRBV4-3 combines with J gene TRBJ2-7; D call uncertain. Germline-derived CDR1 and CDR2 are LGHNA and YSLEER. V was clipped by 0 bases and J by 0 bases, with 6 bases between them. The length of the CDR3 is 14 residues. The CDR3 sequence is CASSQERSSYEQYF. Written as DNA, the CDR3 is TGCGCCAGCAGCCAAGAACGGAGCTCCTACGAGCAGTACTTC.

The chain is built from TRBV5-4 and TRBJ2-7, with D perhaps assigned TRBD1 or TRBD2 (5 bases each). V lost 0 bases, J lost 6 bases, and 10 bases lay in between. The CDR3 has 13 amino acids. The V gene's germline CDR1 is SGHNT and CDR2 YYREEE (reference sequence). CDR3 loop: CASSLAGTPEQYF. The CDR3 nucleotides read TGTGCCAGCAGCTTGGCCGGGACGCCCGAGCAGTACTTC. The complete variable domain, with remaining parts taken from reference TRBV5-4 and TRBJ2-7, reads ETGVTQSPTHLIKTRGQQVTLRCSSQSGHNTVSWYQQALGQGPQFIFQYYREEENGRGNFPPRFSGLQFPNYSSELNVNALELDDSALYLCASSLAGTPEQYFGPGTRLTVT.

This chain links TRBV15 with TRBJ1-5; maybe TRBD1 (5 bases). The V gene lost 4 bases and the J gene lost 3 bases, with 13 bases spanning the gap. The CDR3 covers 15 residues. Germline lookup yields CDR1 LNHNV and CDR2 YYDKDF (reference sequence). The CDR3 protein is CATSNGGQYNQPQHF. The CDR3 DNA reads as TGTGCCACCAGCAACGGGGGTCAGTACAATCAGCCCCAGCATTTT.

The V and J genes are TRBV7-2 and TRBJ1-2; the match to TRBD1 covers 7 bases. The junction had 8 bases not matched to a gene; V was cut back by 7 bases and J by 6 bases. Germline CDR1 reads SGHTA; CDR2 reads FQGNSA. This CDR3 has 13 residues. Written as DNA, the CDR3 is TGTGCCAGCACCAGGGACAGTAATAATGGCTACACCTTC. Translated, it gives CASTRDSNNGYTF.

The rearrangement uses TRBV19 and TRBJ2-7; weak D call: TRBD2 (5 bases). The CDR3 runs 13 residues. In germline, CDR1 is LNHDA, CDR2 SQIVND (reference sequence). Trimming left V 4 bases short and J 2 bases short, with 9 bases between. CDR3 protein: CASSSLGAYEQYF. DNA of the CDR3: TGTGCCAGTAGTAGCCTGGGAGCCTACGAGCAGTACTTC.

The rearrangement joins TRBV2 to TRBJ1-1; D is unresolved. CDR3 length: 11 amino acids. Looked up from germline, CDR1 is SNHLY and CDR2 is FYNNEI. Trimming removed 1 base at V and 9 bases at J, with 6 bases between. The CDR3 is CASSEGGKAFF. The CDR3 nucleotides are TGTGCCAGCAGTGAAGGGGGAAAAGCTTTCTTT. Supplemented by reference TRBV2 and TRBJ1-1, the full variable domain reads EPEVTQTPSHQVTQMGQEVILRCVPISNHLYFYWYRQILGQKVEFLVSFYNNEISEKSEIFDDQFSVERPDGSNFTLKIRSTKLEDSAMYFCASSEGGKAFFGQGTRLTVV.

The gene calls are TRBV29-1 and TRBJ2-7, with D maybe TRBD1 (7 bases). This CDR3 is built from 13 residues. Trimming left V 7 bases short and J 4 bases short, with 17 bases between. Germline values: CDR1 SQVTM, CDR2 ANQGSEA. The CDR3 loop reads CSDLSAGQYEQYF. CDR3 coding DNA: TGCAGCGACTTATCCGCGGGACAGTACGAGCAGTACTTC.

This chain links TRBV6-5 with TRBJ2-7; a weak D match, TRBD2 (5 bases). The CDR3 sequence is 15 residues long. Trimming removed 5 bases from V and 1 base from J, with 15 bases in between. CDR1 is MNHEY and CDR2 is SVGAGI in the germline V gene. The CDR3 here is CASSPRGARSYEQYF. The DNA for the CDR3 is TGTGCCAGCAGTCCCCGGGGAGCCAGGTCCTACGAGCAGTACTTC.

The chain employs TRBV5-4 and TRBJ1-3; no reliable D call. The CDR3 has 15 residues. V lost 6 bases, J lost 0 bases, and 13 bases lay in between. Per germline, CDR1 SGHNT and CDR2 YYREEE (reference sequence). CDR3 in amino acids: CASTERPFSGNTIYF. CDR3 DNA sequence: TGTGCCAGCACTGAAAGACCCTTCTCTGGAAACACCATATATTTT.

This chain connects TRBV5-6 to TRBJ2-3; D remains ambiguous. The CDR3 is 16 amino acids. Germline values: CDR1 SGHDT, CDR2 YYEEEE. V lost 3 bases and J 3 bases, leaving 17 bases between the germline ends. The CDR3: CASSSPGPGDTDTQYF. Written as DNA, the CDR3 is TGTGCCAGCAGCTCCCCGGGTCCTGGGGATACAGATACGCAGTATTTT.

This chain uses TRBV19 with TRBJ1-3; 7 positions match TRBD1. Germline-derived CDR1 and CDR2 are LNHDA and SQIVND (reference sequence). The CDR3 loop spans 14 amino acids. V lost 7 bases to trimming and J lost 4 bases; unmatched junction nucleotides: 7. CDR3 sequence: CASTPLGQGNTIYF. In nucleotides, the CDR3 is TGTGCCAGTACCCCTTTGGGACAGGGAAACACCATATATTTT.

The V and J genes are TRBV18 and TRBJ2-1, with TRBD2 matching 8 bases. V was clipped by 6 bases and J by 6 bases; unmatched bases: 13. The CDR3 runs to 16 residues. Looked up from germline, CDR1 is KGHSH and CDR2 is LQKENI. CDR3 sequence (DNA): TGTGCCAGCTCCGGAGTCGCGCGGGGGGCGATCAATGAGCAGTTCTTC. Protein: CASSGVARGAINEQFF. Full variable domain (outside the CDR3, taken from reference TRBV18 and TRBJ2-1): NAGVMQNPRHLVRRRGQEARLRCSPMKGHSHVYWYRQLPEEGLKFMVYLQKENIIDESGMPKERFSAEFPKEGPSILRIQQVVRGDSAAYFCASSGVARGAINEQFFGPGTRLTVL.

The chain uses TRBV2 and TRBJ2-3; 8 bases are shared with TRBD2. Trimming removed 10 bases from V and 0 bases from J; junction bases left unmatched: 3. The CDR3 extends over 13 amino acids. Germline V gives CDR1 SNHLY, CDR2 FYNNEI. Here the CDR3 DNA reads TGTGCCACCCTAGCGGGTAGCACAGATACGCAGTATTTT. It translates to CATLAGSTDTQYF.

Worth noting for this clone: The sample carries other DNA sequences with the same CDR3. The rearrangement uses TRBV5-5 and TRBJ1-2; TRBD1 matches at 8 bases. Trimming took 4 bases from V and 4 from J; bases not matched to a gene: 9. The CDR3 totals 15 residues. Germline loops: CDR1 SGHKS, CDR2 YYEKEE (reference sequence). CDR3 sequence reads: CASSRQGTSIYGYTF. In DNA, the CDR3 is TGTGCCAGCAGCCGACAGGGGACTTCTATCTATGGCTACACCTTC. The full variable domain, in which reference TRBV5-5 and TRBJ1-2 provide the parts outside the CDR3, is DAGVTQSPTHLIKTRGQQVTLRCSPISGHKSVSWYQQVLGQGPQFIFQYYEKEERGRGNFPDRFSARQFPNYSSELNVNALLLGDSALYLCASSRQGTSIYGYTFGSGTRLTVV.